These 15 T cell receptor beta chains share one sample of origin, sequenced in a study of blood T cells in healthy people across ages. Using a J-beta primer mix together with a sample-barcoded 5' primer, a second PCR was run for about 7 to 12 cycles. TCRdb analysed the 5' RACE reads with MiXCR anew, one entry per CDR3 protein. This sample carries roughly 1,100,000 distinct CDR3 sequences, almost 25% of them seen once, and the ten largest clones take approximately 0.7%. These data were also reused for a study on T cells of mothers and their children.

The sample was blood. Receptors originate from a girl aged 2-10 years in good health.

This clonotype was detected a few times. The chain joins TRBV20-1 to TRBJ2-5, with D perhaps being TRBD1 or TRBD2 (7 bases each). The V gene's germline CDR1 is DFQATT and CDR2 SNEGSKA (reference sequence). The CDR3 is made up of 12 amino acids. Trimming pared 0 bases from V and 11 bases from J, leaving 13 bases between. CDR3 in amino acids: CSAREQGREQYF. CDR3 bases: TGCAGTGCTAGAGAACAGGGGAGGGAGCAGTACTTC.

The V and J genes are TRBV28 and TRBJ1-1; D gene ambiguous. Between the trimmed V and J ends, which lost 7 bases and 1 base, there was a span of 10 bases. The CDR3 is made up of 13 amino acids. Per the germline V gene, CDR1 is MDHEN and CDR2 is SYDVKM. The CDR3 bases are TGTGCCAGCACCCTTTGGCCGAACACTGAAGCTTTCTTT. Amino acids: CASTLWPNTEAFF.

This clonotype was seen once. The rearrangement uses TRBV24-1 and TRBJ2-2; possible D gene TRBD2, 5 bases. The V and J ends lost 0 bases and 6 bases respectively, with 7 bases between them. Per the germline V gene, CDR1 is KGHDR and CDR2 is SFDVKD. The CDR3 is 14 amino acids. The DNA for the CDR3 is TGTGCCACCAGTGATTTGTTCGGGGCCGGGGAGCTGTTTTTT. It yields the protein CATSDLFGAGELFF.

Many counts were recorded for this clonotype. The chain recombines TRBV24-1 with TRBJ2-1; D not resolved. The CDR3 is 15 residues long. Germline V lookup: CDR1 KGHDR, CDR2 SFDVKD. V was clipped by 3 bases and J by 7 bases, with 15 bases between them. The CDR3 protein is CATSDTRTDLNEQFF. CDR3 DNA: TGTGCCACCAGTGATACCAGAACGGATCTGAATGAGCAGTTCTTC.

J is TRBJ2-1 and V is TRBV29-1; no clear D. CDR3 length equals 13 residues. V lost 7 bases and J 4 bases, leaving 14 bases between the germline ends. Per the germline V gene, CDR1 is SQVTM and CDR2 is ANQGSEA. For the CDR3, the DNA is TGCAGCGGTTCCATCTCCTTGTACAATGAGCAGTTCTTC. This encodes CSGSISLYNEQFF.

The CDR3 sequence: CAIMPDPNYGYTF. The DNA for the CDR3 is TGTGCCATCATGCCGGACCCGAACTATGGCTACACCTTC. This chain connects TRBV10-3 to TRBJ1-2, with no clear D. Trimming pared 7 bases from V and 2 bases from J, leaving 11 bases between. Germline-derived CDR1 and CDR2 are ENHRY and SYGVKD. This CDR3 has 13 residues.

For this clonotype: One end of the junction does not line up with germline, which may come from a read error. The V gene is TRBV7-2, the J gene TRBJ2-5, with no clear D. The assigned J gene may be wrong: the sequence end matches TRBJ2-1 better. Per germline, CDR1 SGHTA and CDR2 FQGNSA. CDR3 length: 15 residues. The CDR3 sequence: CASSFAVGNHNEQFF. CDR3 in DNA: TGTGCCAGCAGCTTTGCGGTAGGCAACCACAATGAACAGTTCTTC.

The table lists this clonotype with a count of one. The J gene is TRBJ2-1, the V gene TRBV29-1; D not certain. V lost 0 bases to trimming and J lost 9 bases, with 12 bases between them. The CDR3 is 13 amino acids. Per germline, CDR1 SQVTM and CDR2 ANQGSEA. The CDR3 region has the DNA TGCAGCGTTGAAGATGGTCACGGCGGTGAGCAGTTCTTC. It yields the protein CSVEDGHGGEQFF.

In this sample, this clonotype turned up a few times. The chain employs TRBV27 and TRBJ2-5; D assignment may be TRBD1 or TRBD2 (5 bases each). With the DNA end fitting TRBJ2-7 better, the J assignment may be wrong. Germline lookup yields CDR1 MNHEY and CDR2 SMNVEV (reference sequence). This CDR3 comprises 15 residues. In DNA, the CDR3 is TGTGCCAGCAGTTTTGGTCGGGGACGAGGCTACGAGCAGTACTTC. It encodes CASSFGRGRGYEQYF.

A few counts support this clonotype. This chain joins TRBV6-1 and TRBJ1-4; 7 bases map to TRBD1. V was pared by 2 bases and J by 5 bases, with 2 bases of the junction left unmatched. The CDR3 is 14 amino acids. Looked up from germline, CDR1 is MNHNS and CDR2 is SASEGT. The CDR3 is CASSERDRNEKLFF. The CDR3 nucleotides read TGTGCCAGCAGTGAACGGGACAGAAATGAAAAACTGTTTTTT.

This clonotype has ten or more counts. The gene calls are TRBV12-3 or TRBV12-4 and TRBJ2-2; D is unclear. Trimming pared 6 bases from V and 4 bases from J, leaving 6 bases between. The CDR3 has 12 residues. CDR3 in DNA: TGTGCCAGCAGCTTACGCACCGGGGAGCTGTTTTTT. Translation: CASSLRTGELFF.

The rearrangement uses TRBV20-1 and TRBJ2-1, with 13 bases fitting TRBD2. The closer fit of TRBJ2-5 to the DNA end suggests the J call may be wrong. Germline lookup yields CDR1 DFQATT and CDR2 SNEGSKA (reference sequence). The CDR3 consists of 20 residues. CDR3 DNA sequence: TGCAGTGCTAGAGATAAGCGGGGACTAGCGGGACCGGGGGTTCAAGAGACCCAGTACTTC. Its protein product is CSARDKRGLAGPGVQETQYF.

This clonotype was seen a handful of times. V and J are TRBV7-8 and TRBJ2-7, with D uncertain. The V end was cut by 1 base, the J end by 2 bases, with 6 bases between. CDR1 and CDR2 from the germline V gene are SGHVS and FQNEAQ. CDR3 length: 13 amino acids. The CDR3 nucleotides are TGTGCCAGCAGCTTAGACCAACCCTACGAGCAGTACTTC. Translation gives CASSLDQPYEQYF.

This clonotype appeared a few times. The chain is built from TRBV6-5 and TRBJ1-4; TRBD1 agrees at 9 bases. Unmatched junction bases numbered 7, after V lost 4 bases and J lost 7 bases. This CDR3 comprises 15 residues. CDR1 and CDR2 (germline): MNHEY, SVGAGI. CDR3 sequence (DNA): TGTGCCAGCAGTTTAGGACAGGGGTTATTTGAAAAACTGTTTTTT. Its translation: CASSLGQGLFEKLFF.

The V call is TRBV12-3 or TRBV12-4, the J call TRBJ2-5, with TRBD2 identical over 13 bases. The J call may be mistaken, given a closer DNA end match to TRBJ2-1. This CDR3 contains 15 residues. CDR3 DNA: TGTGCCAGCAGTGCGGGACTAGCGGGGAAGGATGAGCAGTTCTTC. It codes for CASSAGLAGKDEQFF.